The TCR beta chain described here comes from a study of blood T cell repertoires in COVID-19. Study background: Samples taken during acute and convalescent COVID-19 were collected in the United States, Italy and Spain. PBMCs, B-cell-depleted T cells, or T cells were the source of the cDNA or gDNA that made up the material.

This CDR3 is 14 amino acids long. Germline V gene sequence: CDR1 SEHNR, CDR2 FQNEAQ (reference sequence). V dropped 1 base and J dropped 2 bases, with 5 bases sitting between them. In the authors' workflow: Cell counts per sample came from amplifying reference gene primers. Assay: immunoSEQ multiplex PCR; the TCRdb copy retains only in-frame clones and omits some. The D gene and trimming were derived from the DNA, and the V and J assignments and clone size from that table. Of tens of thousands of clones listed, about 84% were seen once; the top ten hold approximately 8%. The V and J genes are TRBV7-9 and TRBJ1-4; D uncertain. The sequence was obtained from a man between 45 and 60 years old with active COVID-19. The sequencing sample was made of peripheral blood. CDR3 DNA sequence: TGTGCCAGCAGCTTAGGACTGACTAATGAAAAACTGTTTTTT. Protein sequence: CASSLGLTNEKLFF.